This T cell receptor beta chain was captured in a study of shared clonotypes between healthy human individuals. At the level of the study: The people who gave samples were two women and three men aged 18 to 49. General study findings and limits: On the whole, naive subsets had larger estimated richness than memory subsets had. All-four-donor shared clonotypes had higher generation probabilities than non-shared clonotypes did.

Here immunoSEQ multiplex PCR was the method, and the copy in TCRdb shows in-frame clones only, minus some. This table holds about 380,000 clones, about 96% found once. On this clone: Its antigen remains unidentified.

From germline, CDR1 is MNHNY and CDR2 SVGAGI (reference sequence). This CDR3 region has 14 residues. V was clipped by 5 bases and J by 0 bases; unmatched bases: 1. Sequences were obtained from memory CD8+ T cells sorted from blood. Documented subset: CD45RO+ cells pooled with CCR7-negative TemRA cells. This chain joins TRBV6-6 and TRBJ2-1, with 7 bases fitting TRBD2. This sequence was found in a young man in good health. In nucleotides, the CDR3 is TGTGCCAGCAGTAGACTAGCCTCCTACAATGAGCAGTTCTTC. This translates into CASSRLASYNEQFF.